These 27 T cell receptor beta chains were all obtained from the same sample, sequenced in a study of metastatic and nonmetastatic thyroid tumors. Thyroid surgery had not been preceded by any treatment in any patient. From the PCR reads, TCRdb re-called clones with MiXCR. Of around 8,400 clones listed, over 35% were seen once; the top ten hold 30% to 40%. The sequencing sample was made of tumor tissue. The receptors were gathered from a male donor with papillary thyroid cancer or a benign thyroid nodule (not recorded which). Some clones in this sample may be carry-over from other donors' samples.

In nucleotides, the CDR3 is TGTGCCAGCAGTTACCCGACTAGCGGGAGTGATGAGCAGTTCTTC. Its protein product is CASSYPTSGSDEQFF. V gene TRBV2 combines with J gene TRBJ2-1; 12 positions match TRBD2. The CDR3 has 15 residues. In germline, CDR1 is SNHLY, CDR2 FYNNEI. Trimming took 5 bases from V and 8 from J; bases not matched to a gene: 7.

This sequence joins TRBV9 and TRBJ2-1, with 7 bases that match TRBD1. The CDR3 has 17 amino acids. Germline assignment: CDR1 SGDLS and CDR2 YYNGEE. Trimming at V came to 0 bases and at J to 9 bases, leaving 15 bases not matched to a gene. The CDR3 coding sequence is TGTGCCAGCAGCGTAGCCCAGACAGGGCCCGGGACCGGTGAGCAGTTCTTC. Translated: CASSVAQTGPGTGEQFF.

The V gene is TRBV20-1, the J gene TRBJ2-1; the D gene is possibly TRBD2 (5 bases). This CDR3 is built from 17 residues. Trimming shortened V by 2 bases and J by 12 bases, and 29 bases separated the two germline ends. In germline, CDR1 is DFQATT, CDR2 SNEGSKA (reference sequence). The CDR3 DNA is TGCAGTGCTAGATCTCTGCGGGTCGGCCCCAAAGTTGTCGGGCAGTTCTTC. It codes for CSARSLRVGPKVVGQFF.

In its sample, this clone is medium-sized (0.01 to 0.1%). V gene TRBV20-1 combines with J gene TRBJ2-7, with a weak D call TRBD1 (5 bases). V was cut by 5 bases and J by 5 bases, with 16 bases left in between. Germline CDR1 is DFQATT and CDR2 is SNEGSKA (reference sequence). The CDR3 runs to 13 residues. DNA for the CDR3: TGCAGTGCTGGGCAGGGATTCCAGGACGAGCAGTACTTC. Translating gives CSAGQGFQDEQYF.

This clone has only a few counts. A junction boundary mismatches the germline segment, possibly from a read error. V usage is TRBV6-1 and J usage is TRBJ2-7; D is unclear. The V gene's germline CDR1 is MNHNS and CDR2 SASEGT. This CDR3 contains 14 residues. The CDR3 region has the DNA TGTGCCAGCAGCGGTCTGCTGGAGCCCTACGAGCATTACTTC. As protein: CASSGLLEPYEHYF.

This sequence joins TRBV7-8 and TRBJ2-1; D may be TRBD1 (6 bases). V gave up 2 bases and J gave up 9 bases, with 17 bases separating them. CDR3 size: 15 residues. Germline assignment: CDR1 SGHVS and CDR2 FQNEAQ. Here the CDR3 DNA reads TGTGCCAGCAGCTTACCCCCGGGTCAGGGGATTGAGCAGTTCTTC. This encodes CASSLPPGQGIEQFF.

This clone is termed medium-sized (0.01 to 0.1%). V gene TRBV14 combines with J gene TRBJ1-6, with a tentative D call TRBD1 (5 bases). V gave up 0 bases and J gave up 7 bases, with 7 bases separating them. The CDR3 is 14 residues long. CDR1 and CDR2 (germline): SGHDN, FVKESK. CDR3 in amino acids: CASSQDRGNSPLHF. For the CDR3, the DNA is TGTGCCAGCAGCCAAGATAGGGGAAATTCACCCCTCCACTTT.

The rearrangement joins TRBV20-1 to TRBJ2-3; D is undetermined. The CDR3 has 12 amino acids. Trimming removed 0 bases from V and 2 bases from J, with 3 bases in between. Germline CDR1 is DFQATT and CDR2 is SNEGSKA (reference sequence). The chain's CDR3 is CSARDNTDTQYF. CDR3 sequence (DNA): TGCAGTGCTAGAGATAACACAGATACGCAGTATTTT.

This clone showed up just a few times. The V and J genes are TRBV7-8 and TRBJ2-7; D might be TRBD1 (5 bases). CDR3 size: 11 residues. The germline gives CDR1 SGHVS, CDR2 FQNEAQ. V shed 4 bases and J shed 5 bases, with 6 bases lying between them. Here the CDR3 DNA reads TGTGCCAGCAGCTCACAGGACGAGCAGTACTTC. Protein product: CASSSQDEQYF.

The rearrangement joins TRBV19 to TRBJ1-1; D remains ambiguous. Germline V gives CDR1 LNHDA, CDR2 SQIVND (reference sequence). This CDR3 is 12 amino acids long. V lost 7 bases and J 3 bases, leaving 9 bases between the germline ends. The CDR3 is CASNTGYTEAFF. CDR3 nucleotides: TGTGCCAGTAACACGGGCTACACTGAAGCTTTCTTT.

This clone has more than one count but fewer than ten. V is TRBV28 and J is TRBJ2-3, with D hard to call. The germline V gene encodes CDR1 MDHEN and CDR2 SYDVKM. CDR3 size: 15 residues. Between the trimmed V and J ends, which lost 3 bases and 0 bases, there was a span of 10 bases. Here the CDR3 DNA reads TGTGCCAGCAGTTTCCCCCCAGCTAGCACAGATACGCAGTATTTT. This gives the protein CASSFPPASTDTQYF.

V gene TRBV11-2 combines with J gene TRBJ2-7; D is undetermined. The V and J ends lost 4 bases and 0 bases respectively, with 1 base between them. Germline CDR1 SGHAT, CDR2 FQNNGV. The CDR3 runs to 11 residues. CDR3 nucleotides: TGTGCCAGCAGCTACTCCTACGAGCAGTACTTC. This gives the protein CASSYSYEQYF.

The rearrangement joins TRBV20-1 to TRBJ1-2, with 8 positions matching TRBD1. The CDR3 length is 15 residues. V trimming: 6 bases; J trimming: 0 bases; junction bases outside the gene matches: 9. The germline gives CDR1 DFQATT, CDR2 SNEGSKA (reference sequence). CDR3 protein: CSAFGQGKANYGYTF. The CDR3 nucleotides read TGCAGTGCATTTGGACAGGGCAAAGCTAACTATGGCTACACCTTC.

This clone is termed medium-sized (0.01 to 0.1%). The CDR3: CASSVDAGLRGYTF. The CDR3 region has the DNA TGTGCCAGCAGCGTAGATGCAGGCCTTCGTGGCTACACCTTC. This chain joins TRBV9 and TRBJ1-2; D not resolved. The germline gives CDR1 SGDLS, CDR2 YYNGEE. The germline V and J ends were trimmed by 0 bases and 7 bases, with 13 bases remaining between them. There are 14 residues in the CDR3. Based on the CDR3 plus reference TRBV9 and TRBJ1-2, the full variable domain is DSGVTQTPKHLITATGQRVTLRCSPRSGDLSVYWYQQSLDQGLQFLIQYYNGEERAKGNILERFSAQQFPDLHSELNLSSLELGDSALYFCASSVDAGLRGYTFGSGTRLTVV.

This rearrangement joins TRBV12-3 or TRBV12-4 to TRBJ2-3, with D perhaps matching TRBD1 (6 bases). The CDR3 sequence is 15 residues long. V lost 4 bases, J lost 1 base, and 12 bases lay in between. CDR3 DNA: TGTGCCAGCAGTTATACAGGGTTATGCACAGATACGCAGTATTTT. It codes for CASSYTGLCTDTQYF.

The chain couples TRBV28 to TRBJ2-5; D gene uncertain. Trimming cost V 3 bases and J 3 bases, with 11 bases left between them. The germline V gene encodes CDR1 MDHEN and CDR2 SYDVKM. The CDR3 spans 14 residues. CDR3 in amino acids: CASSFPRTKETQYF. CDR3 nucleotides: TGTGCCAGCAGTTTCCCGCGTACAAAAGAGACCCAGTACTTC.

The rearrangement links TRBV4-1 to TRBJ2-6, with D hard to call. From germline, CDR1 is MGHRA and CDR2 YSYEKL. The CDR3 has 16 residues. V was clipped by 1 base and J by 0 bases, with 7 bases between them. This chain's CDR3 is CASSQASNSGANVLTF. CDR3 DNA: TGCGCCAGCAGCCAAGCGTCGAACTCTGGGGCCAACGTCCTGACTTTC.

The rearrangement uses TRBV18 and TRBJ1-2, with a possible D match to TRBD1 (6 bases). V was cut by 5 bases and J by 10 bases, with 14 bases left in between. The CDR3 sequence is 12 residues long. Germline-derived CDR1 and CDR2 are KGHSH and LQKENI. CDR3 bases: TGTGCCAGCTCAGAGAACAGGGATACCTACACCTTC. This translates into CASSENRDTYTF.

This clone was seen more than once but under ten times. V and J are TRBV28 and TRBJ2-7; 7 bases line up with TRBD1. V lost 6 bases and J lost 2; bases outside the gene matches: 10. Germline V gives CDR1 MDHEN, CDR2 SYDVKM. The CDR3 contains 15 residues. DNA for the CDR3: TGTGCCAGCAGAACAGGACAGGCAGGCACCTACGAGCAGTACTTC. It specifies CASRTGQAGTYEQYF.

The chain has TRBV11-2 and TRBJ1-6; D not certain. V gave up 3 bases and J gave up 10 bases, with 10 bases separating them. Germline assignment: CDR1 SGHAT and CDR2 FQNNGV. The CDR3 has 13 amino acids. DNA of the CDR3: TGTGCCAGCAGCTTTCATCGAGACTCACCCCTCCACTTT. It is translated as CASSFHRDSPLHF.

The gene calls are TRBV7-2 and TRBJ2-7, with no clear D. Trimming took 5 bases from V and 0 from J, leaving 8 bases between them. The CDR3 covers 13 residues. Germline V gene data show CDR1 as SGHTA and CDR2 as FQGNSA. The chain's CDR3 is CASSRTDSYEQYF. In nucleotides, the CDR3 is TGTGCCAGCAGCCGGACGGACTCCTACGAGCAGTACTTC. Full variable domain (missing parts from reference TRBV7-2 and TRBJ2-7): GAGVSQSPSNKVTEKGKDVELRCDPISGHTALYWYRQSLGQGLEFLIYFQGNSAPDKSGLPSDRFSAERTGGSVSTLTIQRTQQEDSAVYLCASSRTDSYEQYFGPGTRLTVT.

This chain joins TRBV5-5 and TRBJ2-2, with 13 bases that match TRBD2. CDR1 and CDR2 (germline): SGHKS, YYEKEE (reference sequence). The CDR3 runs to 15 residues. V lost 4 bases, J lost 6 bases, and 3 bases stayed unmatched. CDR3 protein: CASSIGLAGAGELFF. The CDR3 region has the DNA TGTGCCAGCAGCATCGGACTAGCGGGAGCCGGGGAGCTGTTTTTT.

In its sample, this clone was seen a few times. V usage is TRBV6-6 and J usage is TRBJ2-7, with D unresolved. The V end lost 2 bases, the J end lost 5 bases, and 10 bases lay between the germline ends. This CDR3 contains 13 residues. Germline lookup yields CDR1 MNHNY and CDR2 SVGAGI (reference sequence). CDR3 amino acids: CASSYGFRNEQYF. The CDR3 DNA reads TGTGCCAGCAGTTACGGATTTCGTAACGAGCAGTACTTC.

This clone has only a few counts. The CDR3 loop reads CATRRGQPANVLTF. The CDR3 region has the DNA TGTGCCACCCGCCGCGGACAGCCGGCCAACGTCCTGACTTTC. The V call is TRBV6-1, the J call TRBJ2-6, with D possibly TRBD1 on 6 matching bases. Trimming took 10 bases from V and 6 from J, leaving 16 bases between them. Germline V gene sequence: CDR1 MNHNS, CDR2 SASEGT. The CDR3 runs to 14 residues.

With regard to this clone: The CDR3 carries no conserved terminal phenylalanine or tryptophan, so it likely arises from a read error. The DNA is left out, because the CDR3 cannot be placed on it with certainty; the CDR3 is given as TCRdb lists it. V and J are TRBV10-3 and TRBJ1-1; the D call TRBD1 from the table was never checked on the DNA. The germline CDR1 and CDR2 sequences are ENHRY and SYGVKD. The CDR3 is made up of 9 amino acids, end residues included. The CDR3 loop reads CAINLDRGP.

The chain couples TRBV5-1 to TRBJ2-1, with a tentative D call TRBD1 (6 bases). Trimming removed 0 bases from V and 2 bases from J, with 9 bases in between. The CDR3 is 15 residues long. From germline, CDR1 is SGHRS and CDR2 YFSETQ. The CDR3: CASSLAGDPYNEQFF. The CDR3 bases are TGCGCCAGCAGCTTGGCAGGGGATCCCTACAATGAGCAGTTCTTC.

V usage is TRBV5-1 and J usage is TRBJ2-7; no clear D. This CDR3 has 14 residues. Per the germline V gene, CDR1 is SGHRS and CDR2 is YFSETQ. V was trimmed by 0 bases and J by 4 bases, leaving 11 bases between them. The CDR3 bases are TGCGCCAGCAGCTTGGCTTCCCAGGCATACGAGCAGTACTTC. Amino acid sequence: CASSLASQAYEQYF. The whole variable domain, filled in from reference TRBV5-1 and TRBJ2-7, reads KAGVTQTPRYLIKTRGQQVTLSCSPISGHRSVSWYQQTPGQGLQFLFEYFSETQRNKGNFPGRFSGRQFSNSRSEMNVSTLELGDSALYLCASSLASQAYEQYFGPGTRLTVT.